This T cell receptor beta chain was captured in a study of T-cell memory formation after mild COVID-19. As concerns this clonotype: The target antigen is unknown.

TCRdb reprocessed the 5' RACE reads via MiXCR and lists one record per CDR3 protein. The sample lists about 240,000 distinct CDR3 sequences, 8% to 9.5% seen once, with 22% in the top ten. Findings and limits, study-wide: CD8+ contracting clones occupied EMRA, while CD4+ ones occupied mainly CM and EM.

Sequenced input: PBMCs or a T cell subset sorted from them (not recorded which). The sequence was collected from a man between 18 and 35 years old who had mild COVID-19 (a few samples of this study predate the infection). Cell type and time point are not known.

The CDR3 DNA follows: TGCAGCGTTGGTGGGGGGGGGCTTGGGACGCAGTATTTT. As protein: CSVGGGGLGTQYF. The chain uses TRBV29-1 and TRBJ2-3, with D maybe TRBD2 (7 bases). There are 13 residues in the CDR3. Germline CDR1 is SQVTM and CDR2 is ANQGSEA. Trimming stripped 4 bases from V and 9 bases from J, with 17 bases between.